This T cell receptor (beta chain) was documented in a study of blood T cell repertoires in COVID-19. Study overall: The United States, Italy and Spain supplied acute and convalescent COVID-19 samples.

The ends were cut back, 1 base at V and 6 bases at J, with 6 bases in the middle. The CDR3 is 12 residues long. The V gene's germline CDR1 is MGHRA and CDR2 YSYEKL. Recovered participants had two consecutive negative NP/OP PCR tests, healthcare professional clearance, or symptom resolution. Profiled with immunoSEQ multiplex PCR; TCRdb holds only in-frame clones, not every one. The sample holds roughly 300,000 clones; about nine tenths are singletons and the top ten take about 4%. The TCR was taken from a man aged 25 to 45 who had recovered from COVID-19. The sequenced sample consisted of PBMCs or T cells enriched from blood (not recorded which). The V and J genes are TRBV4-1 and TRBJ1-1, with D tentatively TRBD1 (5 bases). CDR3 sequence (DNA): TGCGCCAGCAGCCAAGGGGGCTCTGAAGCTTTCTTT. This encodes CASSQGGSEAFF.